These 3 T cell receptor beta chains were sequenced from one sample in a study of blood T cell repertoires in COVID-19. Only in-frame clones appear in the TCRdb table, and some are missing; sequencing was by immunoSEQ multiplex PCR. The repertoire holds approximately 91,000 clones, with roughly 80% as singletons. Sequencing input: peripheral blood. These receptors all come from a human donor in a cohort sampled during active COVID-19.

This sequence joins TRBV3-1 (or the pseudogene TRBV3-2) and TRBJ2-7; possible D gene TRBD1, 5 bases. Germline CDR1 is LGHDT and CDR2 is YNNKEL (reference sequence). V dropped 4 bases and J dropped 7 bases, with 14 bases sitting between them. The length of the CDR3 is 13 residues. CDR3 nucleotide sequence: TGTGCCAGCAGCCCGGACAACAAAGGGGAGCAGTACTTC. Encoded protein: CASSPDNKGEQYF.

CDR3 region: CASSPLTANYGYTF. DNA for the CDR3: TGTGCCAGCAGTCCTTTGACAGCTAACTATGGCTACACCTTC. The V gene is TRBV7-9, the J gene TRBJ1-2; possibly TRBD1 for D (5 bases). Looked up from germline, CDR1 is SEHNR and CDR2 is FQNEAQ (reference sequence). This CDR3 region has 14 residues. Between the trimmed V and J ends, which lost 6 bases and 0 bases, there was a span of 11 bases.

This clone was observed a few times. V gene TRBV6-5 combines with J gene TRBJ1-1; 10 positions match TRBD1. With 6 bases clipped from V and 4 bases from J, the junction kept 5 bases outside the gene matches. The germline V gene has CDR1 MNHEY and CDR2 SVGAGI. The CDR3 has 14 residues. CDR3 in DNA: TGTGCCAGCAGAATGGACAGGGGGGGCACTGAAGCTTTCTTT. Translated: CASRMDRGGTEAFF.